Shown below are 6 T cell receptor beta chains from a single sample sequenced in a study of shared clonotypes between healthy human individuals. TCRdb keeps only in-frame clones here, not all; method: immunoSEQ multiplex PCR. The data show millions of clones, more than 80% seen once. The sequenced sample consisted of naive CD4+ T cells sorted from blood. Subset meaning: CD45RA+ positively selected. The source of these receptors is a young man in good health.

This sequence joins TRBV18 and TRBJ2-6; 12 bases align to TRBD1. The CDR3 extends over 20 amino acids. V shed 6 bases, J shed 2 bases, and the junction held 14 bases outside the gene matches. Per the germline V gene, CDR1 is KGHSH and CDR2 is LQKENI. DNA of the CDR3: TGTGCCAGCTCTCCCAACGCCCTAGGGACAGGGGGCGCTGGGGCCAACGTCCTGACTTTC. Its protein is CASSPNALGTGGAGANVLTF. The full variable domain, with the rest looked up from reference TRBV18 and TRBJ2-6, is NAGVMQNPRHLVRRRGQEARLRCSPMKGHSHVYWYRQLPEEGLKFMVYLQKENIIDESGMPKERFSAEFPKEGPSILRIQQVVRGDSAAYFCASSPNALGTGGAGANVLTFGAGSRLTVL.

With regard to this clone: Additional DNA sequences in this sample encode the identical CDR3. The chain has TRBV2 and TRBJ2-3, with 10 bases identical to TRBD2. Germline trimming cut 6 bases from V and 1 base from J; bases unmatched to any gene: 4. This CDR3 has 15 residues. Germline V gene sequence: CDR1 SNHLY, CDR2 FYNNEI. The CDR3 here is CASRRLAGGTDTQYF. CDR3 nucleotide sequence: TGTGCCAGCAGGAGGCTAGCGGGAGGCACAGATACGCAGTATTTT.

The chain combines TRBV5-4 with TRBJ1-2; the D gene is possibly TRBD1 (5 bases). The CDR3 is 15 amino acids. Deletions cut 0 bases from V and 2 bases from J, with 11 bases between. Per the germline V gene, CDR1 is SGHNT and CDR2 is YYREEE (reference sequence). The CDR3 spells CASSLGQGGNYGYTF. CDR3 bases: TGTGCCAGCAGCTTGGGGCAGGGAGGGAACTATGGCTACACCTTC.

Concerning this clone itself: At one boundary the junction diverges from the germline segment, which might be a read error. This chain uses TRBV7-9 with TRBJ2-3; tentative D call: TRBD2 (6 bases). This CDR3 is built from 14 residues. Germline V gives CDR1 SEHNR, CDR2 FQNEAQ (reference sequence). The CDR3: CASSLAGGLPTLDF. DNA for the CDR3: TGTGCCAGCAGCTTAGCGGGGGGACTCCCTACGCTGGATTTT. The full variable domain, completed using reference TRBV7-9 and TRBJ2-3, is DTGVSQNPRHKITKRGQNVTFRCDPISEHNRLYWYRQTLGQGPEFLTYFQNEAQLEKSRLLSDRFSAERPKGSFSTLEIQRTEQGDSAMYLCASSLAGGLPTLDFGPGTRLTVL.

Note on this clone: The sample contains more than one DNA sequence encoding this CDR3. This sequence joins TRBV2 and TRBJ2-2; D is perhaps TRBD2 (5 bases). CDR1 SNHLY and CDR2 FYNNEI come from the germline V gene. V lost 3 bases and J lost 1, with 6 bases in between. This CDR3 is 14 amino acids long. CDR3 amino acids: CASSERENTGELFF. The CDR3 coding sequence is TGTGCCAGCAGTGAGAGGGAGAACACCGGGGAGCTGTTTTTT.

This chain joins TRBV7-6 and TRBJ2-5; 10 bases line up with TRBD2. CDR1 SGHVS and CDR2 FNYEAQ come from the germline V gene. V dropped 2 bases and J dropped 6; count of bases not matched to a gene: 12. The CDR3 runs 17 residues. CDR3 sequence reads: CASSLSVASGSVKTQYF. CDR3 sequence (DNA): TGTGCCAGCAGCTTAAGTGTAGCTAGCGGGAGTGTGAAGACCCAGTACTTC.